The 23 T cell receptor beta chains below come from one sample, sequenced in a study of T cells in Graves' hyperthyroidism and ophthalmopathy. TCR beta CDR3 region amplification was performed from RNA transcripts. Initially, a first-round RT-PCR of the TCR CDR3 employed the HTBI primer set. TCRdb processed the multiplex PCR reads anew with MiXCR; each CDR3 protein has one entry. The sample consists of over 200,000 distinct CDR3 sequences, approximately 14% of them appearing once. Sequencing input: blood. The source of these receptors is a woman in her 40s with Graves' hyperthyroidism that later progressed to Graves' ophthalmopathy.

This clonotype showed up just a few times. The CDR3 region has the DNA TGTGCCAGCAGTCGACAAGCGGGAGAGCGGAATACGCAGTATTTT. Its protein product is CASSRQAGERNTQYF. This chain links TRBV6-1 with TRBJ2-3; 8 bases agree with TRBD2. The CDR3 spans 15 residues. With 5 bases clipped from V and 7 bases from J, the junction kept 11 bases outside the gene matches. Per germline, CDR1 MNHNS and CDR2 SASEGT.

At least ten counts were recorded for this clonotype. The V call is TRBV5-1, the J call TRBJ2-5; TRBD1 agrees at 8 bases. Germline V gene lookup returns CDR1 SGHRS and CDR2 YFSETQ. CDR3 length equals 14 residues. The V gene end was trimmed by 4 bases and the J gene end by 5 bases; junction bases not matched to a gene: 7. The CDR3 DNA reads as TGCGCCAGCAGCCACGGGACAGGAAGGGAGACCCAGTACTTC. Residues: CASSHGTGRETQYF.

This clonotype was detected ten times or more. The V gene is TRBV29-1, the J gene TRBJ2-1, with a weak D call TRBD2 (5 bases). The CDR3 consists of 14 residues. Germline V gives CDR1 SQVTM, CDR2 ANQGSEA. V dropped 4 bases and J dropped 5 bases, with 15 bases sitting between them. DNA of the CDR3: TGCAGCGTTGGGTCTGGGCTAGCCCACAATGAGCAGTTCTTC. Translated: CSVGSGLAHNEQFF.

The table lists this clonotype with many counts. The J gene is TRBJ1-2, the V gene TRBV2, with TRBD1 identical over 8 bases. The V gene end was trimmed by 5 bases and the J gene end by 1 base; junction bases not matched to a gene: 9. This CDR3 contains 16 residues. Germline CDR1 reads SNHLY; CDR2 reads FYNNEI. CDR3 nucleotides: TGTGCCAGCAGTCAGGGGGCCCCCTTCCTTAACTATGGCTACACCTTC. Its translation is CASSQGAPFLNYGYTF. Using reference TRBV2 and TRBJ1-2 for the parts outside the CDR3, the full variable domain is EPEVTQTPSHQVTQMGQEVILRCVPISNHLYFYWYRQILGQKVEFLVSFYNNEISEKSEIFDDQFSVERPDGSNFTLKIRSTKLEDSAMYFCASSQGAPFLNYGYTFGSGTRLTVV.

This clonotype has a count of ten or more. This chain uses TRBV6-1 with TRBJ2-1, with 9 bases fitting TRBD1. The CDR3 has 14 amino acids. V shed 6 bases, J shed 5 bases, and the junction held 5 bases outside the gene matches. The germline V gene has CDR1 MNHNS and CDR2 SASEGT. The CDR3 coding sequence is TGTGCCAGCAGACAGACAGGGGGGCACAATGAGCAGTTCTTC. Translating gives CASRQTGGHNEQFF.

This clonotype has ten or more counts. The J gene is TRBJ2-1, the V gene TRBV5-1; 12 bases line up with TRBD2. Trimming cost V 0 bases and J 4 bases; bases outside gene matches: 2. The CDR3 is 16 residues long. Germline V gives CDR1 SGHRS, CDR2 YFSETQ. CDR3 residues: CASSLGGTSGYNEQFF. Written as DNA, the CDR3 is TGCGCCAGCAGCTTGGGAGGGACTAGCGGGTACAATGAGCAGTTCTTC.

This clonotype has at least ten counts. V usage is TRBV11-1 and J usage is TRBJ2-7; 7 nucleotides match TRBD1. The CDR3 has 15 residues. Germline lookup yields CDR1 SGHAT and CDR2 FQDESV (reference sequence). The J segment lost 1 base and the V segment lost 5 bases, leaving 8 bases of the junction unmatched. Here the CDR3 DNA reads TGTGCCAGCAGCGAAAGTACAGGGGCTTCCTACGAGCAGTACTTC. It encodes CASSESTGASYEQYF.

This clonotype has a single count. The germline gene is not matched at one end of the junction; a read error may be the cause. V and J are TRBV7-9 and TRBJ1-1, with D hard to call. The CDR3 has 13 residues. Germline CDR1 is SEHNR and CDR2 is FQNEAQ (reference sequence). The CDR3 sequence is CASGFPGDTEAFF. The DNA for the CDR3 is TGTGCCAGCGGCTTTCCAGGTGACACTGAAGCTTTCTTT.

This clonotype was observed at least ten times. The chain's CDR3 is CASSPRMGAYGYTF. The CDR3 DNA reads TGTGCCAGCAGTCCCCGCATGGGGGCCTATGGCTACACCTTC. The chain joins TRBV2 to TRBJ1-2; tentatively, D is TRBD1 (6 bases). This CDR3 is 14 amino acids long. Germline V lookup: CDR1 SNHLY, CDR2 FYNNEI. Trimming shortened V by 5 bases and J by 4 bases, and 14 bases separated the two germline ends.

At least ten counts were recorded for this clonotype. The V gene is TRBV20-1, the J gene TRBJ2-3, with 15 bases fitting TRBD2. From germline, CDR1 is DFQATT and CDR2 SNEGSKA (reference sequence). The CDR3 loop spans 16 amino acids. V lost 2 bases, J lost 6 bases, and 6 bases stayed unmatched. CDR3: CSARPLGLAGGDTQYF. CDR3 nucleotide sequence: TGCAGTGCTAGACCTCTCGGACTAGCGGGAGGGGATACGCAGTATTTT.

The sample holds one count of this clonotype. In DNA, the CDR3 is TGTGCCAGCAGTGAATTTGCGGGAGGGTCCTACGAGCAGTACTTC. Protein sequence: CASSEFAGGSYEQYF. The chain employs TRBV6-1 and TRBJ2-7; 9 bases line up with TRBD2. The J segment lost 1 base and the V segment lost 2 bases, leaving 3 bases of the junction unmatched. The CDR3 runs to 15 residues. CDR1 is MNHNS, CDR2 SASEGT, per germline.

This clonotype has ten or more counts. V and J are TRBV28 and TRBJ1-1, with D perhaps TRBD1 (6 bases). V was clipped by 4 bases and J by 0 bases, with 15 bases between them. The length of the CDR3 is 16 residues. CDR1 is MDHEN and CDR2 is SYDVKM in the germline V gene. As DNA, the CDR3 is TGTGCCAGCAGTTCGGTGGGGGCCAACCTGAACACTGAAGCTTTCTTT. Translated: CASSSVGANLNTEAFF. Complete variable domain (other parts from reference TRBV28 and TRBJ1-1): DVKVTQSSRYLVKRTGEKVFLECVQDMDHENMFWYRQDPGLGLRLIYFSYDVKMKEKGDIPEGYSVSREKKERFSLILESASTNQTSMYLCASSSVGANLNTEAFFGQGTRLTVV.

In its sample, this clonotype was seen a few times. This may be a read error, as it is one base from a much larger clone. This chain joins TRBV7-2 and TRBJ1-2; D call uncertain. With 1 base removed from V and 4 bases from J, the gap between germline ends came to 16 bases. The germline CDR1 and CDR2 sequences are SGHTA and FQGNSA. This CDR3 is built from 16 residues. CDR3 sequence (DNA): TGTGCCAGCAGCTTAGTGGAGGGAGCCATTCTCTATGGCTACACCTTC. This translates into CASSLVEGAILYGYTF.

This clonotype was counted many times. The chain combines TRBV28 with TRBJ2-5; 7 bases fit TRBD1. The CDR3 spans 13 residues. V lost 4 bases, J lost 4 bases, and 3 bases stayed unmatched. Germline V gene lookup returns CDR1 MDHEN and CDR2 SYDVKM. The DNA of the CDR3 is TGTGCCAGCAGTTATCAGGGGGTAGAGACCCAGTACTTC. Translating it yields CASSYQGVETQYF.

CDR3 region: CASSLAYGTGGYEQYF. The CDR3 DNA is TGTGCCAGCAGCTTAGCGTACGGGACAGGGGGCTACGAGCAGTACTTC. The genes are TRBV7-9 and TRBJ2-7, with 11 bases identical to TRBD1. V trimming: 0 bases; J trimming: 3 bases; junction bases outside the gene matches: 4. CDR1 and CDR2 (germline): SEHNR, FQNEAQ (reference sequence). The CDR3 runs 16 residues. Full variable domain (remainder filled in from reference TRBV7-9 and TRBJ2-7): DTGVSQNPRHKITKRGQNVTFRCDPISEHNRLYWYRQTLGQGPEFLTYFQNEAQLEKSRLLSDRFSAERPKGSFSTLEIQRTEQGDSAMYLCASSLAYGTGGYEQYFGPGTRLTVT.

This clonotype was counted ten times or more. The rearrangement joins TRBV2 to TRBJ2-5; D might be TRBD1 (6 bases). This CDR3 has 13 amino acids. CDR1 SNHLY and CDR2 FYNNEI come from the germline V gene. The V end was cut by 6 bases, the J end by 2 bases, with 10 bases between. The CDR3: CASRTTGQETQYF. Written as DNA, the CDR3 is TGTGCCAGCAGGACCACAGGGCAAGAGACCCAGTACTTC.

The CDR3 DNA follows: TGTGCCAGCAGCGCCCCTACTAGCGAACAAGAGACCCAGTACTTC. Translating gives CASSAPTSEQETQYF. This chain joins TRBV9 and TRBJ2-5; 7 positions match TRBD2. This CDR3 is 15 amino acids long. The germline V gene encodes CDR1 SGDLS and CDR2 YYNGEE. Unmatched junction bases numbered 7, after V lost 3 bases and J lost 2 bases.

The table lists this clonotype with many counts. The CDR3, as DNA: TGTGCCAGCAGCCAAGGCTACGGTAACACTGAAGCTTTCTTT. It yields the protein CASSQGYGNTEAFF. This chain uses TRBV3-1 with TRBJ1-1; D unclear. V dropped 1 base and J dropped 2 bases, with 8 bases sitting between them. The CDR3 spans 14 residues. Germline CDR1 reads LGHDT; CDR2 reads YNNKEL (reference sequence). Looking up the rest from reference TRBV3-1 and TRBJ1-1 gives the full variable domain: DTAVSQTPKYLVTQMGNDKSIKCEQNLGHDTMYWYKQDSKKFLKIMFSYNNKELIINETVPNRFSPKSPDKAHLNLHINSLELGDSAVYFCASSQGYGNTEAFFGQGTRLTVV.

In its sample, this clonotype was seen many times. CDR3 amino acids: CASTGTPYEQYF. For the CDR3, the DNA is TGTGCCAGCACCGGGACGCCCTACGAGCAGTACTTC. The chain employs TRBV2 and TRBJ2-7; D possibly matches TRBD1 or TRBD2 (5 bases each). V was trimmed by 7 bases and J by 2 bases, leaving 9 bases between them. From germline, CDR1 is SNHLY and CDR2 FYNNEI. The CDR3 covers 12 residues.

This clonotype was detected ten times or more. The rearrangement uses TRBV2 and TRBJ1-1; no reliable D call. This CDR3 comprises 14 residues. Germline-derived CDR1 and CDR2 are SNHLY and FYNNEI. Trimming removed 8 bases from V and 5 bases from J, with 18 bases in between. This CDR3 is CASGQSIGPTEAFF. As DNA, the CDR3 is TGTGCCAGCGGCCAGTCGATTGGGCCTACTGAAGCTTTCTTT.

This clonotype was found many times. The CDR3 DNA is TGTGCCACCAGAGAAACTAGCGGGAGGGCCAATGAGCAGTTCTTC. It codes for CATRETSGRANEQFF. The V call is TRBV24-1, the J call TRBJ2-1; 13 bases are shared with TRBD2. The CDR3 extends over 15 amino acids. Germline CDR1 and CDR2: KGHDR and SFDVKD. V dropped 7 bases and J dropped 6; count of bases not matched to a gene: 5.

The chain links TRBV5-1 to TRBJ2-7, with 7 bases that match TRBD2. With V trimmed by 3 bases and J by 0 bases, 6 bases remained unmatched. The CDR3 sequence is 15 residues long. Germline V gives CDR1 SGHRS, CDR2 YFSETQ. CDR3 sequence reads: CASSSGLPSSYEQYF. In DNA, the CDR3 is TGCGCCAGCAGCTCGGGACTACCGAGCTCCTACGAGCAGTACTTC.

As for this clonotype: This could be a read error, since a much larger clone is one nucleotide away. The chain combines TRBV19 with TRBJ2-1; D remains ambiguous. The CDR3 covers 15 residues. CDR1 LNHDA and CDR2 SQIVND come from the germline V gene (reference sequence). V was clipped by 5 bases and J by 0 bases, with 11 bases between them. In DNA, the CDR3 is TGTGCCAGTAGTCCGAGACATAACTCCTACAATGAGCAGTTCTTC. Translation: CASSPRHNSYNEQFF.